What follows describes a single T cell receptor beta chain. This specimen belongs to a study of blood T cells in healthy people across ages. Using a J-beta primer mix together with a sample-barcoded 5' primer, a second PCR was run for about 6 to 12 cycles. From the 5' RACE reads, TCRdb called clonotypes with MiXCR, one entry per CDR3 protein. Of 1.2 million to 1.5 million distinct CDR3 sequences listed, 59% are singletons. The CDR3 covers 13 residues. V shed 5 bases and J shed 7 bases, with 13 bases lying between them. CDR1 is MNHEY, CDR2 SVGEGT, per germline. Sequenced input: blood. This sequence joins TRBV6-2 or TRBV6-3 and TRBJ2-3, with a weak D call TRBD2 (6 bases). The sequence was obtained from a man between 18 and 29 years old in good health. DNA for the CDR3: TGTGCCAGCAGTGACCGGGACTTCAATACGCAGTATTTT. Translated: CASSDRDFNTQYF.